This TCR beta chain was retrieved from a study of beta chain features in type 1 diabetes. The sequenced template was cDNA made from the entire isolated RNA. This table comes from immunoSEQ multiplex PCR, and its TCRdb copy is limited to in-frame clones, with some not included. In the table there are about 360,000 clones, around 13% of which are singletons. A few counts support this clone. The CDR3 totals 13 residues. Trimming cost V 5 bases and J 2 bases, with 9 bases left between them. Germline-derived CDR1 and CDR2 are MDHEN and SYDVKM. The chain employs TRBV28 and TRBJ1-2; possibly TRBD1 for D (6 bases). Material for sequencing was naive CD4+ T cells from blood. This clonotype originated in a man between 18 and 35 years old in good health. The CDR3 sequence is CASSPQGNYGYTF. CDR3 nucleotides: TGTGCCAGCAGTCCTCAGGGGAACTATGGCTACACCTTC.